This is a list of T cell receptor beta chains from one sample in a study of CD8 T cells in ankylosing spondylitis. TCRdb fed the 5' RACE reads into MiXCR, producing one record per CDR3 protein. This sample has roughly 200,000 distinct CDR3 sequences, with roughly 25% found just once. The sequenced sample was blood, either unsorted or a sorted T cell fraction (not recorded which). Receptors originate from a male donor with ankylosing spondylitis or in good health (not recorded which). CDR3s include the opening cysteine and the closing phenylalanine or tryptophan. Fields, in order: J gene, V gene, D gene, clone size, CDR3 protein, CDR3 DNA. The D gene is left open where the match is weak. Expanded clones get a size class; other rows say once, few or many, or leave the size out.

J: TRBJ2-6
V: TRBV23-1
D: TRBD1
size: -
CDR3: CASSQKRRGPLYSEANVLTF
DNA: TGCGCCAGCAGTCAAAAGCGTAGGGGGCCCCTCTACTCTGAGGCCAACGTCCTGACTTTC

J: TRBJ2-7
V: TRBV20-1
D: -
size: few
CDR3: CSASLANYEQYF
DNA: TGCAGTGCTAGCTTAGCTAACTACGAGCAGTACTTC

J: TRBJ2-5
V: TRBV27
D: -
size: -
CDR3: CASRGGQSGETQYF
DNA: TGTGCCAGCCGAGGGGGACAATCGGGGGAGACCCAGTACTTC

J: TRBJ2-1
V: TRBV12-3/TRBV12-4
D: -
size: few
CDR3: CASSFGTGAYNEQFF
DNA: TGTGCCAGCAGTTTCGGCACTGGAGCCTACAATGAGCAGTTCTTC

J: TRBJ1-1
V: TRBV20-1
D: -
size: -
CDR3: CSARAGDGGFPTEAFF
DNA: TGCAGTGCTAGAGCTGGGGATGGAGGGTTCCCCACTGAAGCTTTCTTT

J: TRBJ2-7
V: TRBV29-1
D: -
size: -
CDR3: CSVAAGQSSYEQYF
DNA: TGCAGCGTCGCAGCGGGACAGTCCTCCTACGAGCAGTACTTC

J: TRBJ2-5
V: TRBV6-5
D: TRBD1
size: many
CDR3: CASSSQGTGVQETQYF
DNA: TGTGCCAGCAGTTCCCAAGGGACAGGGGTTCAAGAGACCCAGTACTTC

J: TRBJ2-1
V: TRBV28
D: TRBD2
size: many
CDR3: CASGLAGGSSYNEQFF
DNA: TGTGCCAGTGGACTAGCGGGAGGGAGCTCCTACAATGAGCAGTTCTTC

J: TRBJ2-3
V: TRBV20-1
D: TRBD2
size: few
CDR3: CSAPTRLAGEDTQYF
DNA: TGCAGTGCCCCTACCCGACTAGCGGGAGAAGATACGCAGTATTTT

J: TRBJ2-2
V: TRBV20-1
D: TRBD2
size: many
CDR3: CSASTSAGGELFF
DNA: TGCAGTGCTTCGACTAGCGCGGGCGGGGAGCTGTTTTTT

J: TRBJ2-3
V: TRBV5-4
D: -
size: -
CDR3: CASSLGARVSDTQYF
DNA: TGTGCCAGCAGCTTGGGGGCGCGGGTATCAGATACGCAGTATTTT

J: TRBJ2-3
V: TRBV29-1
D: -
size: many
CDR3: CSAGSRDPDTQYF
DNA: TGCAGCGCTGGGAGCAGGGACCCAGATACGCAGTATTTT

J: TRBJ2-3
V: TRBV14
D: TRBD1
size: -
CDR3: CASSQGFRTGADTQYF
DNA: TGTGCCAGCAGCCAAGGCTTCAGGACAGGGGCAGATACGCAGTATTTT

J: TRBJ1-1
V: TRBV20-1
D: -
size: -
CDR3: CSARGTGNEAFF
DNA: TGCAGTGCTAGAGGTACCGGTAATGAAGCTTTCTTT

J: TRBJ2-7
V: TRBV29-1
D: -
size: -
CDR3: CSVKPGTYEQYF
DNA: TGCAGCGTGAAGCCAGGTACCTACGAGCAGTACTTC

J: TRBJ2-1
V: TRBV29-1
D: -
size: few
CDR3: CSVATRLGYNEQFF
DNA: TGCAGCGTGGCGACCAGGTTGGGTTACAATGAGCAGTTCTTC

J: TRBJ2-5
V: TRBV5-1
D: TRBD2
size: many
CDR3: CASSLGPTSGSEETQYF
DNA: TGCGCCAGCAGCTTGGGGCCGACTAGCGGGAGTGAAGAGACCCAGTACTTC

J: TRBJ1-1
V: TRBV12-3/TRBV12-4
D: -
size: -
CDR3: CASSPPRRGNTEAFF
DNA: TGTGCCAGCAGTCCACCCCGCAGGGGAAACACTGAAGCTTTCTTT

J: TRBJ2-5
V: TRBV7-8
D: -
size: many
CDR3: CASSLAASAQETQYF
DNA: TGTGCCAGCAGCTTAGCGGCATCCGCACAAGAGACCCAGTACTTC

J: TRBJ2-7
V: TRBV7-2
D: -
size: few
CDR3: CASSPVGRTDTYEQYF
DNA: TGTGCCAGCAGCCCAGTGGGCAGGACGGATACCTACGAGCAGTACTTC

J: TRBJ1-2
V: TRBV9
D: TRBD1
size: -
CDR3: CASSARDRGSGYTF
DNA: TGTGCCAGCAGCGCCCGGGACAGGGGGTCTGGCTACACCTTC

J: TRBJ2-3
V: TRBV12-5
D: TRBD1
size: -
CDR3: CASGTGQGTDTQYF
DNA: TGTGCTAGTGGTACTGGACAGGGCACAGATACGCAGTATTTT

J: TRBJ2-5
V: TRBV11-1
D: -
size: few
CDR3: CASSLATGDAGWETQYF
DNA: TGTGCCAGCAGCTTAGCGACGGGGGACGCTGGGTGGGAGACCCAGTACTTC

J: TRBJ2-2
V: TRBV15
D: TRBD1
size: many
CDR3: CATSRVTGAGELFF
DNA: TGTGCCACCAGCAGAGTGACAGGGGCCGGGGAGCTGTTTTTT

J: TRBJ2-1
V: TRBV24-1
D: -
size: many
CDR3: CATSDQGLGNEQFF
DNA: TGTGCCACCAGTGACCAGGGCCTGGGAAATGAGCAGTTCTTC

J: TRBJ1-1
V: TRBV7-3
D: -
size: few
CDR3: CASSDLRVPHTEAFF
DNA: TGTGCCAGCAGCGACCTCAGGGTCCCCCACACTGAAGCTTTCTTT

J: TRBJ1-1
V: TRBV12-3/TRBV12-4
D: -
size: few
CDR3: CASSLAPENTEAFF
DNA: TGTGCCAGCAGTTTAGCGCCAGAGAACACTGAAGCTTTCTTT

J: TRBJ1-2
V: TRBV28
D: TRBD1
size: many
CDR3: CASRMNPGQQYGYTF
DNA: TGTGCCAGCAGAATGAACCCGGGACAGCAATATGGCTACACCTTC

J: TRBJ2-1
V: TRBV29-1
D: TRBD1
size: -
CDR3: CSVDRDRRMNEQFF
DNA: TGCAGCGTTGATAGGGACAGGAGGATGAATGAGCAGTTCTTC

J: TRBJ2-1
V: TRBV3-1
D: TRBD2
size: -
CDR3: CASSRLAGAIGNEQFF
DNA: TGTGCCAGCAGCCGTCTAGCGGGAGCCATAGGAAATGAGCAGTTCTTC

J: TRBJ2-7
V: TRBV6-5
D: -
size: many
CDR3: CASSYSIGLAGHEQYF
DNA: TGTGCCAGCAGTTACTCGATCGGTCTAGCAGGGCACGAGCAGTACTTC

J: TRBJ2-2
V: TRBV6-1
D: -
size: -
CDR3: CASRKTQGSWELFF
DNA: TGTGCCAGCAGAAAAACCCAGGGGTCGTGGGAGCTGTTTTTT